This T cell receptor beta chain was captured in a study of T cells in Graves' hyperthyroidism and ophthalmopathy. CDR3 length: 15 amino acids. Looked up from germline, CDR1 is LGHDT and CDR2 is YNNKEL (reference sequence). The V segment lost 5 bases and the J segment 3 bases; nucleotides outside the gene matches: 9. This clonotype has a count of ten or more. Authors of the study amplified TCR beta CDR3 regions from RNA transcripts. Initially, a first-round RT-PCR of the TCR CDR3 employed the HTBI primer set. Using its own MiXCR run on the multiplex PCR reads, TCRdb lists one record per CDR3 protein. The table lists 450,000 to 700,000 distinct CDR3 sequences, about 43% of them singletons. Uncontrolled infection, other autoimmune disease, pregnancy or lactation excluded patients.

The material sequenced was peripheral blood or thyroid tissue (not recorded which). This clonotype was obtained from a woman between 18 and 29 years old with Graves' hyperthyroidism. The chain has TRBV3-1 and TRBJ2-7; TRBD1 matches 8 bases. In DNA form, the CDR3 reads TGTGCCAGCAGCGAAACGGAAACAGGGGGCTACGAGCAGTACTTC. It specifies CASSETETGGYEQYF.